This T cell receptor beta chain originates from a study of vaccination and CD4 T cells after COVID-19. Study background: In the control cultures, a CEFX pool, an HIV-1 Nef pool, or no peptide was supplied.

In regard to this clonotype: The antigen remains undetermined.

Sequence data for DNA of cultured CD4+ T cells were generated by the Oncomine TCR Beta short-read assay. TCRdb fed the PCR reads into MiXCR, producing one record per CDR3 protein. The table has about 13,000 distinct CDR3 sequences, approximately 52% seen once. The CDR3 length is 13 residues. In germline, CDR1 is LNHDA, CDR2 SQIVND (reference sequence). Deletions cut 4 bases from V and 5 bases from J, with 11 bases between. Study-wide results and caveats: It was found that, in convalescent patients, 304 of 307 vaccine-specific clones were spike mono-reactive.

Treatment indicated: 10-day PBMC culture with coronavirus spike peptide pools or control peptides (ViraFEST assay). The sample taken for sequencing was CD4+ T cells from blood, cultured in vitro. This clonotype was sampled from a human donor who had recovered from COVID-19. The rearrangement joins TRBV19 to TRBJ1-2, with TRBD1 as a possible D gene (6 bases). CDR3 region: CASSTGTPYGYTF. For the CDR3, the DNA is TGTGCCAGTAGTACCGGGACACCGTATGGCTACACCTTC.